Sequencing of this T cell receptor beta chain was carried out in a study of cytomegalovirus exposure and HLA in healthy donors. Study-wide results and limits: Most TCR sequences proved rare, with some public TCRs found in many donors.

Here immunoSEQ multiplex PCR was the method, and the copy in TCRdb shows in-frame clones only, minus some. The data contain around 400,000 clones, 75% to 90% of them singletons. A remark on this clone: Its matching antigen is unknown.

This CDR3 is built from 16 residues. Germline CDR1 LNHNV, CDR2 YYDKDF (reference sequence). The junction had 7 bases not matched to a gene; V was cut back by 3 bases and J by 4 bases. The sample was PBMCs. This TCR was sampled from a woman between 18 and 30 years old in good health and CMV-seronegative. This chain links TRBV15 with TRBJ2-1, with 9 positions matching TRBD1. DNA of the CDR3: TGTGCCACCAGCAGCTTCGGGACAGGGATATACAATGAGCAGTTCTTC. It codes for CATSSFGTGIYNEQFF.